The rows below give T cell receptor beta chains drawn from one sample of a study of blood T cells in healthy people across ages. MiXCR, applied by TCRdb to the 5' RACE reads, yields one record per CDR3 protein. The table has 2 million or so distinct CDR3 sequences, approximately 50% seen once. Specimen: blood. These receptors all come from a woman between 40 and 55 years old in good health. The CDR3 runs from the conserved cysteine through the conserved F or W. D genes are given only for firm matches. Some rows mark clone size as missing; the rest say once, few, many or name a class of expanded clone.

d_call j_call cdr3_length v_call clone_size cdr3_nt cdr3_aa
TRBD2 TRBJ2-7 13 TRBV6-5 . TGTGCCAGTACTAGCGGGCACACTTACGAGCAGTACTTC CASTSGHTYEQYF
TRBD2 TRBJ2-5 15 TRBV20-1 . TGCAGTGCTAACCCACTAGCGGGGGTCCAAGAGACCCAGTACTTC CSANPLAGVQETQYF
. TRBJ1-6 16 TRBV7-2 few TGTGCCAGCAGCTTAGCCGATAGTGCGATTAATTCACCCCTCCACTTT CASSLADSAINSPLHF
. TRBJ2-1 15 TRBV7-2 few TGTGCCAGCAGCTCGCAGCCCAACTCCTACAATGAGCAGTTCTTC CASSSQPNSYNEQFF
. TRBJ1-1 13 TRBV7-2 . TGTGCCAGCAGCATCGACTCGAACACTGAAGCTTTCTTT CASSIDSNTEAFF
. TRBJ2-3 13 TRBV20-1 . TGCAGTGCTAGAGTACTCTCCACAGATACGCAGTATTTT CSARVLSTDTQYF
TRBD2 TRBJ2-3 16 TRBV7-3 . TGTGCCAGCAGCCCGGGACTAGCGGTTAGCACAGATACGCAGTATTTT CASSPGLAVSTDTQYF
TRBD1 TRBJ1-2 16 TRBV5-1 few TGCGCCAGCGGGACAGGGATCGCCCTACCAGTCTATGGCTACACCTTC CASGTGIALPVYGYTF
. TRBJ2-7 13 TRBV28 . TGTGCCAGCAGTTTTAATTGGGGCCATGAGCAGTACTTC CASSFNWGHEQYF
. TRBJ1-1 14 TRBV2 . TGTGCCAGCAGCAAGGAGGGGGTGAACACTGAAGCTTTCTTT CASSKEGVNTEAFF
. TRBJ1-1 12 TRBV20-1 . TGCAGTGCTGCCTTTGTGACCACTGAAGCTTTCTTT CSAAFVTTEAFF
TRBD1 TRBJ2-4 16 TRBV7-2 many TGTGCCAGCAGCTTAGACTACAGGGGTGCCAAAAACATTCAGTACTTC CASSLDYRGAKNIQYF
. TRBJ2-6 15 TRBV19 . TGTGCCAGTAGTATGGGGGAAGGTGGGGCCAACGTCCTGACTTTC CASSMGEGGANVLTF
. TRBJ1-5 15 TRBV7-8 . TGTGCCAGCAGCTTAGAGAGAGCTGGCAATCAGCCCCAGCATTTT CASSLERAGNQPQHF
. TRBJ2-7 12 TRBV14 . TGTGCCAGCAGCCAAGATGTCCACGAGCAGTACTTC CASSQDVHEQYF
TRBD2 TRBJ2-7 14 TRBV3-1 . TGTGCCAGCAGCCCCGGGACTACCCCGGGAGAGCAGTACTTC CASSPGTTPGEQYF
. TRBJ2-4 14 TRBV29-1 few TGCAGCGTTGTCCTACGGGTGTCCAAAAACATTCAGTACTTC CSVVLRVSKNIQYF
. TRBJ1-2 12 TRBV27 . TGTGCCAGCAGTCCCTTACAGGGCGGCTACACCTTC CASSPLQGGYTF
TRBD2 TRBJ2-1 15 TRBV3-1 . TGTGCCAGTTGGAACTCGGGGGGGCGGGACAATGAGCAGTTCTTC CASWNSGGRDNEQFF
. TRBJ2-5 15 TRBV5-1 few TGTGCCAGCAGTTTAGGAGGGGTAGCCCAAGAGACCCAGTACTTC CASSLGGVAQETQYF
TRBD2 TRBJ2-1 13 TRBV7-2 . TGTGCCAGCAGCCCACTAGCGTGGGATGAGCAGTTCTTC CASSPLAWDEQFF
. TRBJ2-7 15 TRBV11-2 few TGTGCCAGCAGCTTCCGGGACATCAAGGCCAACGAGCAGTACTTC CASSFRDIKANEQYF
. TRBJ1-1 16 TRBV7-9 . TGTGCCAGCAGCTTAGACCTCGGGGGCGAGAGCACTGAAGCTTTCTTT CASSLDLGGESTEAFF
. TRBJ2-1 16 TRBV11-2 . TGTGCCAGCAGCTTAGGAGGGCAGGGTTACTACAATGAGCAGTTCTTC CASSLGGQGYYNEQFF
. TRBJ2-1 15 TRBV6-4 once TGTGCCAGCAGTCGAGACGGGGTGACCTACAATGAGCAGTTCTTC CASSRDGVTYNEQFF
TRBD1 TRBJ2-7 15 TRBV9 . TGTGCCAGCAGCCCTACCGGGACAGTGGCCTACGAGCAGTACTTC CASSPTGTVAYEQYF
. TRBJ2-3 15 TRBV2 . TGTGCCAGCACCGGCCAGTCAACTAGCACAGATACGCAGTATTTT CASTGQSTSTDTQYF
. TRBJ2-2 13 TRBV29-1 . TGCAGCGTTGAGGCAGCGAACACCGGGGAGCTGTTTTTT CSVEAANTGELFF
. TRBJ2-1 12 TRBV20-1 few TGCAGTGTTAACCGGGCCGACAATGAGCAGTTCTTC CSVNRADNEQFF
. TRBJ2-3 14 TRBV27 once TGTGCCAGCAGCAGGGACTTCGCCCCGGATACGCAGTATTTT CASSRDFAPDTQYF
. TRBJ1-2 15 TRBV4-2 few TGTGCCAGCAGCCAAAATGAGGGGTACGACTATGGCTACACCTTC CASSQNEGYDYGYTF
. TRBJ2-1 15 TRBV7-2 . TGTGCCAGCAGCTTTTGGGACACGGATAAAGATGAGCAGTTCTTC CASSFWDTDKDEQFF
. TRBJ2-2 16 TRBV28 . TGTGCCAGCAGTACCCCGGCCGGGGGCCTCACCGGGGAGCTGTTTTTT CASSTPAGGLTGELFF
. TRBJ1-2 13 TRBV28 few TGTGCCAGCAGCTTAAGCCAGGGGAATGGCTACACCTTC CASSLSQGNGYTF
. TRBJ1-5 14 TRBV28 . TGTGCCAGCAGTTTCCGACAGCCCAATCAGCCCCAGCATTTT CASSFRQPNQPQHF
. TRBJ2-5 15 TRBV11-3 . TGTGCCAGCAGCTTGTCACGAGGAAATCGGGGTGAGCAGTACTTC CASSLSRGNRGEQYF
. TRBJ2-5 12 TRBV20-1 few TGCAGTGCTTCGGGGCCAGTGAAGACCCAGTACTTC CSASGPVKTQYF
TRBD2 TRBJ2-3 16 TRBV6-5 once TGTGCCAGCAGTTACTCAGCGGGGCAGGGTCCGGATACGCAGTATTTT CASSYSAGQGPDTQYF
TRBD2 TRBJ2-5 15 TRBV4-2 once TGTGCCAGCAGCCAAGAGACTAGCGGGGGGTATGTGCAGTACTTC CASSQETSGGYVQYF
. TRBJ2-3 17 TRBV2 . TGTGCCAGCAGTGGATTTCTGGCGGGGCGGGTGACAGATACGCAGTATTTT CASSGFLAGRVTDTQYF
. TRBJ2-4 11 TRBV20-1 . TGCAGTGCTAGAGATCGGATAATCCAGTACTTC CSARDRIIQYF
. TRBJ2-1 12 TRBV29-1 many TGCAGCGTTGGAGGCTCCTACAATGAGCAGTTCTTC CSVGGSYNEQFF
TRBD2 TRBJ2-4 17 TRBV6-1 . TGTGCCAGCAGTAGCCCCAGGGAAGCGGGGGGAATCTACGGGCAGTACTTC CASSSPREAGGIYGQYF
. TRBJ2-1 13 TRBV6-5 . TGTGCCACTACAGGCTTAAACTACAATGAGCAGTTCTTC CATTGLNYNEQFF
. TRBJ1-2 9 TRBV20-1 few TGCAGTGTGGCCAATGGCTACACCTTC CSVANGYTF
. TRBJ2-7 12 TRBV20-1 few TGCAGTTCCCCTGCTACTAGGGGCGAGCAGTACTTC CSSPATRGEQYF
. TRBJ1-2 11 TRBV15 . TGTGCCACCAGCAGCGATTATGGCTACACCTTC CATSSDYGYTF
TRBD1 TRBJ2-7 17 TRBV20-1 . TGCAGTGCCAGGACAGGGATAAGGAGCTATGGGGCCTACGAGCAGTACTTC CSARTGIRSYGAYEQYF
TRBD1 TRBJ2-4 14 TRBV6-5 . TGTGCCACCGCCGGGACAGGGCGCAAAAACATTCAGTACTTC CATAGTGRKNIQYF
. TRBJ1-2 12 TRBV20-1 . TGCAGTGCTCCCGAATCCGACTATGGCTACACCTTC CSAPESDYGYTF
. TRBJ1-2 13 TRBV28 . TGTGCCAGCGGGGTGAGCCCTATAAATGGCTACACCTTC CASGVSPINGYTF